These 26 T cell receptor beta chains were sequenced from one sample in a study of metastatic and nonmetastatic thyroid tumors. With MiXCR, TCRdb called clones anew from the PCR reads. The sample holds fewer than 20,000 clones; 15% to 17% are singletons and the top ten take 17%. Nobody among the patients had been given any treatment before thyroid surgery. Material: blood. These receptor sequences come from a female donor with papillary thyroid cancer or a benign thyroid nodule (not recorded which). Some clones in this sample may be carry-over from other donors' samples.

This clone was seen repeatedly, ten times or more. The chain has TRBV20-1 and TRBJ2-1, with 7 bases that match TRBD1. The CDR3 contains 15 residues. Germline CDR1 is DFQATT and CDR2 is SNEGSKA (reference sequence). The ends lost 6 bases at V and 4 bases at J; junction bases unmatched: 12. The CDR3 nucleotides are TGCAGTGCCTCGAACAGGGGCGCTAGTTACAATGAGCAGTTCTTC. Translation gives CSASNRGASYNEQFF.

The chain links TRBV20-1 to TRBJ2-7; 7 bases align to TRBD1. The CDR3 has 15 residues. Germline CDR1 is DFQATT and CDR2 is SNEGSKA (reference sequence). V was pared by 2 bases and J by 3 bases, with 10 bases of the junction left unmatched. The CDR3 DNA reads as TGCAGTGCTAGACCACCGACAGGGTGGGACTACGAGCAGTACTTC. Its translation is CSARPPTGWDYEQYF.

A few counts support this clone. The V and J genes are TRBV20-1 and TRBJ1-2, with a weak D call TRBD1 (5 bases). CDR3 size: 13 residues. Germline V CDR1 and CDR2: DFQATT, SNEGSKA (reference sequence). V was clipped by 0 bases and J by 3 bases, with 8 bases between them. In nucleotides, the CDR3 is TGCAGTGCTAGAGATGGCAGGGACTATGGCTACACCTTC. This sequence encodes CSARDGRDYGYTF.

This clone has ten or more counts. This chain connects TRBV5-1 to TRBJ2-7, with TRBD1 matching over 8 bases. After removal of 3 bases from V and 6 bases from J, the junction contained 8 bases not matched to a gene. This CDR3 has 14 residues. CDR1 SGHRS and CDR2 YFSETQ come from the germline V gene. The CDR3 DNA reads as TGCGCCAGCAGCTGGACCGGGACAGGCTTCGAGCAGTACTTC. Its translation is CASSWTGTGFEQYF.

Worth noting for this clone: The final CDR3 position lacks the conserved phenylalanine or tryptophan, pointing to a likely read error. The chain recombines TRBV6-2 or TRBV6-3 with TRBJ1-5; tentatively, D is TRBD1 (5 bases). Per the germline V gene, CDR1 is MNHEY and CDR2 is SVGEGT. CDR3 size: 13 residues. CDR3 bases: TGTGCCAGCAGTTACGGGGGTCGTCAGCCACAGCATTGT. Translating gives CASSYGGRQPQHC.

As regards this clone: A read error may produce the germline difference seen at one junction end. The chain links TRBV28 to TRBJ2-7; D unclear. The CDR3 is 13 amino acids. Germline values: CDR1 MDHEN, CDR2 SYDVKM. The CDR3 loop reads CASRTGNSNEHDF. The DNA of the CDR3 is TGTGCCAGCAGGACGGGCAATTCAAACGAGCACGACTTC.

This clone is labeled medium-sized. The CDR3 sequence is CASTPRRGRSTEAFF. DNA of the CDR3: TGTGCCAGCACCCCCCGCAGGGGTAGGTCGACTGAAGCTTTCTTT. This sequence joins TRBV6-1 and TRBJ1-1; D possibly corresponds to TRBD1 (6 bases). V dropped 7 bases and J dropped 5 bases, with 20 bases sitting between them. The CDR3 is 15 residues long. Germline-derived CDR1 and CDR2 are MNHNS and SASEGT.

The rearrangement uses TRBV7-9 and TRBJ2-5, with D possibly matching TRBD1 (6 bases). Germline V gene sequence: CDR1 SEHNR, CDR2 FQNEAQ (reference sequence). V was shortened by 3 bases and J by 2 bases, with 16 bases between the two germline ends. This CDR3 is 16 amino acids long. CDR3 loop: CASSLGSGTSQETQYF. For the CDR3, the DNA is TGTGCCAGCAGCTTGGGTTCCGGGACATCACAAGAGACCCAGTACTTC.

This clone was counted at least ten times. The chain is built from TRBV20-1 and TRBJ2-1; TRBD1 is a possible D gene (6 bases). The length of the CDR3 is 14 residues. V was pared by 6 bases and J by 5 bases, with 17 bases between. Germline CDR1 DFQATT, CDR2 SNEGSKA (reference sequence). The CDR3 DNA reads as TGCAGTGCCCCGGGCTGGGGGCTTCACAATGAGCAGTTCTTC. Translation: CSAPGWGLHNEQFF.

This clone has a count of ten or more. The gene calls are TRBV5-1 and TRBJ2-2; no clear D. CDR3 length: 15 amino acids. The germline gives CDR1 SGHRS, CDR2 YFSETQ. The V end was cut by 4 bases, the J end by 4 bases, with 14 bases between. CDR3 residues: CASSPEGKRTGELFF. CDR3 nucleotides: TGCGCCAGCAGCCCAGAAGGGAAACGCACCGGGGAGCTGTTTTTT.

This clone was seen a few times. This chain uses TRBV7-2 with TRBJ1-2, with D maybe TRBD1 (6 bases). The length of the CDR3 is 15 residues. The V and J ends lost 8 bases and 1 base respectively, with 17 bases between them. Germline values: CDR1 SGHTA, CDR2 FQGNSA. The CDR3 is CASGPRGTFNYGYTF. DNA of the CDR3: TGTGCCAGCGGCCCACGGGGGACATTTAACTATGGCTACACCTTC.

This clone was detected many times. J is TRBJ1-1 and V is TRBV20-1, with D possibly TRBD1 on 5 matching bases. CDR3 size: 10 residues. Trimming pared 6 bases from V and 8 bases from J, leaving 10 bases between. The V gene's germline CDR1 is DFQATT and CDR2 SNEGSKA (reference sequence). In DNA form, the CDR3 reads TGCAGTGCAAAGGGGAACGAAGCTTTCTTT. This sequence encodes CSAKGNEAFF.

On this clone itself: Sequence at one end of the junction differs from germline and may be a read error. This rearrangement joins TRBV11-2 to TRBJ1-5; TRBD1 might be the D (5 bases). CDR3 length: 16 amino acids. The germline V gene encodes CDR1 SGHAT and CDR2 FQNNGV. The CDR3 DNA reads TGTGCCAGTAGCTTAGTGGGGCCCCTTAGAAATCAGCCCCAGCATTTT. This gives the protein CASSLVGPLRNQPQHF.

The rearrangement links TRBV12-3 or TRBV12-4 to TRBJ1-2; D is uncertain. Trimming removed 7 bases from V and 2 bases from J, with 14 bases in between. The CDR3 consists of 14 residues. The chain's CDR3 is CASKRRGVNYGYTF. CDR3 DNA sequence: TGTGCCAGCAAGAGGCGCGGGGTCAACTATGGCTACACCTTC.

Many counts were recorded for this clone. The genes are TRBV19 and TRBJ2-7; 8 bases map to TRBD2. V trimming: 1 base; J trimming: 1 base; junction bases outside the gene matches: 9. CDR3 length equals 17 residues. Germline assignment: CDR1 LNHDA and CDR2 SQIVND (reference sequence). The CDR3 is CASSIGGAGAKSYEQYF. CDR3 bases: TGTGCCAGTAGTATAGGAGGAGCGGGGGCCAAATCCTACGAGCAGTACTTC. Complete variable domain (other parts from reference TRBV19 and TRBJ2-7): DGGITQSPKYLFRKEGQNVTLSCEQNLNHDAMYWYRQDPGQGLRLIYYSQIVNDFQKGDIAEGYSVSREKKESFPLTVTSAQKNPTAFYLCASSIGGAGAKSYEQYFGPGTRLTVT.

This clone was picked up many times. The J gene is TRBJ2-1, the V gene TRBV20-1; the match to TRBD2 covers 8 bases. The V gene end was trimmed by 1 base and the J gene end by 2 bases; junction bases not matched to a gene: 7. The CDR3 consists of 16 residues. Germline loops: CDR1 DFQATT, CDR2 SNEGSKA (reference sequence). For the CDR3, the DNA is TGCAGTGCTAGAGTGCCGGGAGGGCCCGCCTACAATGAGCAGTTCTTC. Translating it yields CSARVPGGPAYNEQFF.

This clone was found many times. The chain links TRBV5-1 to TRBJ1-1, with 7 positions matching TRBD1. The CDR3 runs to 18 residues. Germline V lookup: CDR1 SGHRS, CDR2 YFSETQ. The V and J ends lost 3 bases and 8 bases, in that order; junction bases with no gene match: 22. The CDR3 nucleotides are TGCGCCAGCAGCTACGAACCAGGGGGGAATTTAAGAGAGCTGGAAGCTTTCTTT. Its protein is CASSYEPGGNLRELEAFF.

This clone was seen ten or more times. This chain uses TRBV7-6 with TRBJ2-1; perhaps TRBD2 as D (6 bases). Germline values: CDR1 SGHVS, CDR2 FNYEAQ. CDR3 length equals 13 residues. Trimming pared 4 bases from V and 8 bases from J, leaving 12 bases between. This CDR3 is CASSSGRRDEQFF. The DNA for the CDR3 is TGTGCCAGCAGCTCGGGGAGGCGGGATGAGCAGTTCTTC.

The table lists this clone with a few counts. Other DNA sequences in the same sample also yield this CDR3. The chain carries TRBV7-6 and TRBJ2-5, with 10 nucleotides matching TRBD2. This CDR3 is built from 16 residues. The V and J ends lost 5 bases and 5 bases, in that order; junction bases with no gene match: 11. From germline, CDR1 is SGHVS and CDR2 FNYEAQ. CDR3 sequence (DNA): TGTGCCAGCAGCCCCGTGATAGCGGGAGGTCGGGAGACCCAGTACTTC. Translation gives CASSPVIAGGRETQYF.

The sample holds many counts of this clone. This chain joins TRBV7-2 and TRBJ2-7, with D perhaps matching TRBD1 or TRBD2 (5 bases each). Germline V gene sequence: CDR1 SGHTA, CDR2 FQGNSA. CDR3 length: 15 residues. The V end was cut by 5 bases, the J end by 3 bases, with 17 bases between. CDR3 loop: CASSRGGGAVYEQYF. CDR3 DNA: TGTGCCAGCAGCCGAGGAGGTGGGGCAGTCTACGAGCAGTACTTC.

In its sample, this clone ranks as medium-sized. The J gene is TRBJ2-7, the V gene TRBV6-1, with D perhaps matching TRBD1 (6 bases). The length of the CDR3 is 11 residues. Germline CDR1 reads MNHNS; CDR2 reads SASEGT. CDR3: CAVGGVYEQYF. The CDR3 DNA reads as TGTGCAGTAGGGGGAGTCTACGAGCAGTACTTC.

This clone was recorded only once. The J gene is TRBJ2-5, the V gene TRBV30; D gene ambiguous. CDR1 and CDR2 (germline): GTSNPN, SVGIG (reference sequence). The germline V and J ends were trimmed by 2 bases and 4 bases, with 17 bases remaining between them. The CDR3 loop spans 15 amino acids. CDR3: CAWSHGYTQRETQYF. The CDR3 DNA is TGTGCCTGGAGTCATGGGTACACCCAAAGAGAGACCCAGTACTTC.

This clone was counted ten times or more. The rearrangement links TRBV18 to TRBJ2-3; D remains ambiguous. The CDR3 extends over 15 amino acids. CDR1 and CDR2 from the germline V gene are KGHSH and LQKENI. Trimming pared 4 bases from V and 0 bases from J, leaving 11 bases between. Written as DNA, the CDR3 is TGTGCCAGCTCACGGCGCAGTTCTAGCACAGATACGCAGTATTTT. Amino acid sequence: CASSRRSSSTDTQYF.

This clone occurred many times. The CDR3 protein is CASSASNFYNEQFF. CDR3 coding DNA: TGTGCCAGCAGCGCAAGTAATTTCTACAATGAGCAGTTCTTC. The rearrangement joins TRBV12-3 or TRBV12-4 to TRBJ2-1; no definite D call. The length of the CDR3 is 14 residues. Trimming took off 6 bases at V and 3 bases at J, with 12 bases between the two ends.

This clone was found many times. This CDR3 reads CASSIGGGFYNEQFF. As DNA, the CDR3 is TGTGCCAGTAGTATAGGGGGGGGTTTCTACAATGAGCAGTTCTTC. The genes are TRBV19 and TRBJ2-1, with 7 bases that match TRBD2. CDR3 length equals 15 residues. The germline CDR1 and CDR2 sequences are LNHDA and SQIVND (reference sequence). V gave up 1 base and J gave up 3 bases; unmatched junction bases: 3. Drawing the rest from reference TRBV19 and TRBJ2-1, the complete variable domain is DGGITQSPKYLFRKEGQNVTLSCEQNLNHDAMYWYRQDPGQGLRLIYYSQIVNDFQKGDIAEGYSVSREKKESFPLTVTSAQKNPTAFYLCASSIGGGFYNEQFFGPGTRLTVL.

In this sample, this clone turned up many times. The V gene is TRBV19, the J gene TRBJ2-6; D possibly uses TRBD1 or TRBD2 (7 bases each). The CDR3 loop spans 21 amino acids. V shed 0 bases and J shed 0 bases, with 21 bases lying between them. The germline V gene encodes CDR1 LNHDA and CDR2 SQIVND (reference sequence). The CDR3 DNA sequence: TGTGCCAGTAGTATAGATCGAGGAGGAGCGGGACAGTTCTCTGGGGCCAACGTCCTGACTTTC. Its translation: CASSIDRGGAGQFSGANVLTF.